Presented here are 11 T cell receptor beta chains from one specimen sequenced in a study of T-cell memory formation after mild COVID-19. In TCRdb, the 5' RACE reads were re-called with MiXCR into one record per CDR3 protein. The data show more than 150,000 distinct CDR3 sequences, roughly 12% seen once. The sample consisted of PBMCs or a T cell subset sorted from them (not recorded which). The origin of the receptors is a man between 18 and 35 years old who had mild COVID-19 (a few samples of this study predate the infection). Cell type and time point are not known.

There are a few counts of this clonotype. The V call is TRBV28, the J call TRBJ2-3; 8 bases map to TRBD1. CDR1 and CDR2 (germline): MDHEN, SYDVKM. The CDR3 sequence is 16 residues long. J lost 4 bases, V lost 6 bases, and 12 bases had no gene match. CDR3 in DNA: TGTGCCAGCAGCCACCGCCGACAGGGGCCCGCAGATACGCAGTATTTT. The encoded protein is CASSHRRQGPADTQYF.

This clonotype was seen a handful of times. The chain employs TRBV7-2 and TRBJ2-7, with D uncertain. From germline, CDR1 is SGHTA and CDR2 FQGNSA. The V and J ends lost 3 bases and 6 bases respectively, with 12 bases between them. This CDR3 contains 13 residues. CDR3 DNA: TGTGCCAGCAGCTTGGACCCGGCCGGCGAGCAGTACGTC. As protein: CASSLDPAGEQYV.

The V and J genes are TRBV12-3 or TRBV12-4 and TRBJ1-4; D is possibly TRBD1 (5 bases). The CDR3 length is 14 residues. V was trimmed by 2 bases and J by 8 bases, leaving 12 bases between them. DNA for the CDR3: TGTGCCAGCAGTTTAATGGGGAAGGGGGAAAAACTGTTTTTT. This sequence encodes CASSLMGKGEKLFF.

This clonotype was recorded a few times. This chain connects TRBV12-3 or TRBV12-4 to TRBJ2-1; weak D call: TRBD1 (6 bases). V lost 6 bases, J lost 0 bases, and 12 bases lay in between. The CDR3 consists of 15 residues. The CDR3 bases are TGTGCCAGCAGCTTCCGGGACAACTCCTACAATGAGCAGTTCTTC. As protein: CASSFRDNSYNEQFF.

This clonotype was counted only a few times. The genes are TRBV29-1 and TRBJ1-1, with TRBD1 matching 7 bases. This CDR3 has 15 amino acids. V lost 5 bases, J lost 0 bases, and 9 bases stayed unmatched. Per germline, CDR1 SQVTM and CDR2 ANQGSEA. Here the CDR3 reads CSVRDSASMNTEAFF. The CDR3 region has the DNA TGCAGCGTTCGGGACAGCGCGTCCATGAACACTGAAGCTTTCTTT.

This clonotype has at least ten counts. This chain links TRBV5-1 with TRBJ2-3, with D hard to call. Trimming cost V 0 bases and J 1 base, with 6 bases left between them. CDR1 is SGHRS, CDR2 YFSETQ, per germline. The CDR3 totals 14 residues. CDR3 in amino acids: CASSLGRGTDTQYF. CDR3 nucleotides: TGCGCCAGCAGCTTGGGTAGGGGCACAGATACGCAGTATTTT.

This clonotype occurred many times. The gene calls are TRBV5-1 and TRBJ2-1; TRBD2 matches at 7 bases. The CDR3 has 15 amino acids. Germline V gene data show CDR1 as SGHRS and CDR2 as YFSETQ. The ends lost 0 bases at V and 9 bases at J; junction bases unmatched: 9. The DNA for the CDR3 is TGCGCCAGCAGCTTGGGAAGCGGGGAGCGGGGTGAGCAGTTCTTC. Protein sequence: CASSLGSGERGEQFF.

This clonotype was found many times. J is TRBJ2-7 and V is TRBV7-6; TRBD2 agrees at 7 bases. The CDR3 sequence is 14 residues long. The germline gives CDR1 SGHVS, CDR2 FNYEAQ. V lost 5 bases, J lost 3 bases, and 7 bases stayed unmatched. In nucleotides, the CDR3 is TGTGCCAGCAGCAACCCAGCTAGCGGCTACGAGCAGTACTTC. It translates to CASSNPASGYEQYF.

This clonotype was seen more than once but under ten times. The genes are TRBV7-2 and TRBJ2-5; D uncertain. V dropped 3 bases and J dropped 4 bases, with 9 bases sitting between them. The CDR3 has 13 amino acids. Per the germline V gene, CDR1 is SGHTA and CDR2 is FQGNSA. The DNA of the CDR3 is TGTGCCAGCAGCTTGGGGAAAGCAGAGACCCAGTACTTC. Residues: CASSLGKAETQYF.

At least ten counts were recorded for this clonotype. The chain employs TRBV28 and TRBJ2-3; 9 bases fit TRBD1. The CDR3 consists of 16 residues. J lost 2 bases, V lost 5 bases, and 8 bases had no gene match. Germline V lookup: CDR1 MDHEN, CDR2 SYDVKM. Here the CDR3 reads CASSAPGQGYTDTQYF. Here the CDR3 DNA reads TGTGCCAGCAGTGCACCGGGACAGGGCTACACAGATACGCAGTATTTT.

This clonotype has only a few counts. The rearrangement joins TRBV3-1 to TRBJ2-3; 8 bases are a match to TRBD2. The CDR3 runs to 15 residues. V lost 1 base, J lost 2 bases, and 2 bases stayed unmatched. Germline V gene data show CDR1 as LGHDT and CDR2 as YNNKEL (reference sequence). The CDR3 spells CASSQVAGTTDTQYF. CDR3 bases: TGTGCCAGCAGCCAAGTAGCGGGGACCACAGATACGCAGTATTTT.